Following are 32 T cell receptor beta chains from one sample sequenced in a study of T-cell reconstitution after alpha-beta-depleted transplantation in children. During its preparation, the TCRbeta library received unique molecular identifiers. TCRdb recomputed calls from the PCR reads with MiXCR, one row per CDR3 protein. The table has approximately 300,000 distinct CDR3 sequences, 9.5% to 13% seen once. The sequencing here drew on PBMCs, taken before TCRalphabeta/CD19-depleted stem cell transplant. All receptors come from a boy under two years old with acute myeloid leukemia, due to receive a stem cell transplant.

This clonotype was detected ten times or more. J is TRBJ2-1 and V is TRBV4-3; TRBD2 agrees at 11 bases. The CDR3 is 15 residues long. V lost 3 bases, J lost 2 bases, and 0 bases stayed unmatched. Per the germline V gene, CDR1 is LGHNA and CDR2 is YSLEER. CDR3 in DNA: TGCGCCAGCAGCCAGACTAGCGGGACCTACAATGAGCAGTTCTTC. Its protein is CASSQTSGTYNEQFF.

The chain uses TRBV3-1 and TRBJ2-7; 7 bases match TRBD1. Trimming at V came to 0 bases and at J to 4 bases, leaving 9 bases not matched to a gene. The CDR3 covers 16 residues. Per germline, CDR1 LGHDT and CDR2 YNNKEL (reference sequence). The CDR3 sequence is CASSQDWGTVGYEQYF. CDR3 in DNA: TGTGCCAGCAGCCAAGACTGGGGGACAGTGGGTTACGAGCAGTACTTC.

This clonotype was seen a few times. The germline gene is not matched at one end of the junction; a read error may be the cause. The rearrangement links TRBV3-1 to TRBJ2-4; TRBD1 agrees at 10 bases. This CDR3 spans 19 amino acids. Germline CDR1 reads LGHDT; CDR2 reads YNNKEL (reference sequence). CDR3 sequence: CTSCPRQGALLYTKNIQYF. DNA for the CDR3: TGTACCAGCTGTCCCCGACAGGGGGCCCTCCTTTATACCAAAAACATTCAGTACTTC.

The chain couples TRBV21-1 to TRBJ1-1; the table gives TRBD1 as D, unverified against the DNA. TRBV21-1 is a pseudogene segment. This CDR3 spans 15 amino acids. CDR3 region: CASPDLTAGDTEAFF. The CDR3, as DNA: TGTGCCAGCCCGGACCTGACGGCCGGGGACACTGAAGCTTTCTTT.

This clonotype has a count of ten or more. J is TRBJ2-7 and V is TRBV20-1, with D maybe TRBD1 (5 bases). This CDR3 is built from 12 residues. CDR1 is DFQATT, CDR2 SNEGSKA, per germline (reference sequence). V lost 3 bases, J lost 2 bases, and 8 bases lay in between. CDR3 sequence reads: CSARATAYEQYF. The DNA for the CDR3 is TGCAGTGCTAGGGCGACAGCCTACGAGCAGTACTTC.

V usage is TRBV11-2 and J usage is TRBJ1-5; D call uncertain. The germline V gene encodes CDR1 SGHAT and CDR2 FQNNGV. V gave up 1 base and J gave up 0 bases, with 19 bases separating them. The CDR3 runs 19 residues. As DNA, the CDR3 is TGTGCCAGCAGCTTAGTCTTTCAAGGCCAAGGCTTTAGCAATCAGCCCCAGCATTTT. Its translation is CASSLVFQGQGFSNQPQHF.

In DNA form, the CDR3 reads TGTGCCAGCAGCCCCGGACGGGGAAGGACTGAAGCTTTCTTT. Residues: CASSPGRGRTEAFF. The rearrangement links TRBV11-2 to TRBJ1-1; D call uncertain. Germline CDR1 SGHAT, CDR2 FQNNGV. Trimming took 5 bases from V and 5 from J, leaving 15 bases between them. The CDR3 sequence is 14 residues long.

There are many counts of this clonotype. The chain links TRBV11-1 to TRBJ1-1; no clear D. Trimming shortened V by 4 bases and J by 1 base, and 10 bases separated the two germline ends. Germline CDR1 reads SGHAT; CDR2 reads FQDESV (reference sequence). CDR3 length equals 14 residues. CDR3 nucleotide sequence: TGTGCCAGCAGCTCTGGACGGCGGAACACTGAAGCTTTCTTT. Translating it yields CASSSGRRNTEAFF.

This clonotype was counted only a few times. This chain's CDR3 is CSARGARLAGPSYNEQFF. DNA of the CDR3: TGCAGTGCTAGAGGGGCCCGTTTAGCGGGACCTTCTTACAATGAGCAGTTCTTC. The gene calls are TRBV20-1 and TRBJ2-1; 8 bases fit TRBD2. Germline V lookup: CDR1 DFQATT, CDR2 SNEGSKA (reference sequence). This CDR3 has 18 residues. J was trimmed by 4 bases and V by 1 base; bases with no gene match: 15.

This clonotype was recorded at least ten times. The rearrangement uses TRBV29-1 and TRBJ2-3; tentatively, D is TRBD2 (5 bases). Between the trimmed V and J ends, which lost 0 bases and 3 bases, there was a span of 10 bases. The CDR3 has 14 amino acids. Germline CDR1 reads SQVTM; CDR2 reads ANQGSEA. CDR3 in amino acids: CSVEDPLGTDTQYF. The CDR3 DNA is TGCAGCGTTGAAGATCCACTAGGTACAGATACGCAGTATTTT.

This clonotype was picked up many times. The genes are TRBV24-1 and TRBJ2-7, with 7 bases matching TRBD1. Germline V lookup: CDR1 KGHDR, CDR2 SFDVKD. CDR3 length equals 17 residues. After removal of 4 bases from V and 0 bases from J, the junction contained 11 bases not matched to a gene. CDR3 in DNA: TGTGCCACCAGTGACTATTCTCGGGACAGCCGCTCCTACGAGCAGTACTTC. Translated, it gives CATSDYSRDSRSYEQYF.

This clonotype has ten or more counts. The V gene is TRBV7-8, the J gene TRBJ2-3; 7 bases are a match to TRBD2. V trimming: 5 bases; J trimming: 0 bases; junction bases outside the gene matches: 5. Germline values: CDR1 SGHVS, CDR2 FQNEAQ. The CDR3 spans 15 residues. CDR3 sequence reads: CASSRKRDSTDTQYF. DNA of the CDR3: TGTGCCAGCAGCCGAAAGCGGGATAGCACAGATACGCAGTATTTT.

This clonotype was observed a few times. V gene TRBV7-8 combines with J gene TRBJ2-5; D is ambiguous. Between the trimmed V and J ends, which lost 4 bases and 0 bases, there was a span of 12 bases. Germline loops: CDR1 SGHVS, CDR2 FQNEAQ. This CDR3 spans 15 amino acids. The CDR3 nucleotides are TGTGCCAGCAGCTCTTGGTCCTCGTACCAAGAGACCCAGTACTTC. Protein sequence: CASSSWSSYQETQYF. The variable domain in full, completed from reference TRBV7-8 and TRBJ2-5, reads GAGVSQSPRYKVAKRGQDVALRCDPISGHVSLFWYQQALGQGPEFLTYFQNEAQLDKSGLPSDRFFAERPEGSVSTLKIQRTQQEDSAVYLCASSSWSSYQETQYFGPGTRLLVL.

Ten or more counts support this clonotype. The gene calls are TRBV9 and TRBJ2-1; 8 nucleotides line up with TRBD2. Germline V gene lookup returns CDR1 SGDLS and CDR2 YYNGEE. The CDR3 sequence is 15 residues long. V lost 0 bases, J lost 5 bases, and 4 bases stayed unmatched. The CDR3 loop reads CASSVGAGGHNEQFF. In DNA form, the CDR3 reads TGTGCCAGCAGCGTAGGCGCGGGAGGTCACAATGAGCAGTTCTTC.

In this sample, this clonotype turned up many times. This chain uses TRBV20-1 with TRBJ2-5; either TRBD1 or TRBD2 may fit D (5 bases each). Between the trimmed V and J ends, which lost 4 bases and 0 bases, there was a span of 15 bases. Germline V lookup: CDR1 DFQATT, CDR2 SNEGSKA (reference sequence). This CDR3 is 15 amino acids long. CDR3 residues: CSATGTGMYQETQYF. CDR3 DNA sequence: TGCAGTGCTACCGGGACGGGGATGTACCAAGAGACCCAGTACTTC.

Ten or more counts support this clonotype. The rearrangement uses TRBV7-2 and TRBJ1-1; tentative D call: TRBD1 (5 bases). CDR1 is SGHTA, CDR2 FQGNSA, per germline. V was shortened by 8 bases and J by 1 base, with 14 bases between the two germline ends. The CDR3 spans 14 residues. CDR3 nucleotide sequence: TGTGCCAGCCGCTACCAGGGAGCGAACACTGAAGCTTTCTTT. Protein product: CASRYQGANTEAFF.

This clonotype occurred many times. The chain joins TRBV6-5 to TRBJ1-1; no definite D call. V gave up 5 bases and J gave up 0 bases, with 13 bases separating them. CDR1 and CDR2 (germline): MNHEY, SVGAGI. The CDR3 loop spans 15 amino acids. Written as DNA, the CDR3 is TGTGCCAGCAGTCCCGGCACAGCAATGAACACTGAAGCTTTCTTT. It codes for CASSPGTAMNTEAFF.

The chain employs TRBV12-3 or TRBV12-4 and TRBJ2-7; D could derive from TRBD1 or TRBD2 (6 bases each). This CDR3 comprises 14 residues. Deletions cut 6 bases from V and 3 bases from J, with 15 bases between. The CDR3 is CASRGGGGLYEQYF. CDR3 coding DNA: TGTGCCAGCAGAGGTGGTGGGGGGCTCTACGAGCAGTACTTC.

At least ten counts were recorded for this clonotype. V and J are TRBV11-2 and TRBJ2-1, with 10 bases that match TRBD2. The V gene's germline CDR1 is SGHAT and CDR2 FQNNGV. J gave up 0 bases and V 5 bases, and 4 bases lay outside the gene matches. The CDR3 is made up of 16 amino acids. This chain's CDR3 is CASSPLAGSSYNEQFF. The CDR3, as DNA: TGTGCCAGCAGCCCACTAGCGGGAAGCTCCTACAATGAGCAGTTCTTC. The full variable domain, with the rest looked up from reference TRBV11-2 and TRBJ2-1, is EAGVAQSPRYKIIEKRQSVAFWCNPISGHATLYWYQQILGQGPKLLIQFQNNGVVDDSQLPKDRFSAERLKGVDSTLKIQPAKLEDSAVYLCASSPLAGSSYNEQFFGPGTRLTVL.

This clonotype was found a few times. The rearrangement joins TRBV20-1 to TRBJ1-6; 7 bases match TRBD1. CDR1 is DFQATT and CDR2 is SNEGSKA in the germline V gene (reference sequence). J gave up 10 bases and V 0 bases, and 12 bases lay outside the gene matches. The CDR3 is 16 residues long. CDR3 sequence reads: CSARDPEGAQRSPLHF. The CDR3 DNA follows: TGCAGTGCTAGAGATCCGGAGGGGGCGCAGAGGTCACCCCTCCACTTT.

This clonotype was recorded at least ten times. This chain connects TRBV7-2 to TRBJ2-5; possibly TRBD1 or TRBD2 for D (5 bases each). Trimming took off 4 bases at V and 2 bases at J, with 14 bases between the two ends. CDR1 is SGHTA and CDR2 is FQGNSA in the germline V gene. CDR3 length equals 15 residues. In DNA form, the CDR3 reads TGTGCCAGCAGCTGGGACGGGATAGGGCAAGAGACCCAGTACTTC. It specifies CASSWDGIGQETQYF.

This clonotype was detected ten times or more. The rearrangement joins TRBV12-3 or TRBV12-4 to TRBJ2-3, with D unclear. V dropped 5 bases and J dropped 2 bases, with 11 bases sitting between them. The CDR3 is made up of 14 amino acids. DNA for the CDR3: TGTGCCAGCAGTAACCCACGGACCACAGATACGCAGTATTTT. It codes for CASSNPRTTDTQYF.

The chain carries TRBV7-3 and TRBJ2-7; D gene uncertain. The CDR3 has 13 residues. Germline loops: CDR1 SGHTA, CDR2 FQGTGA. Trimming left V 1 base short and J 5 bases short, with 9 bases between. The CDR3 spells CASSLIRTDEQYF. CDR3 nucleotide sequence: TGTGCCAGCAGCTTAATTAGGACGGACGAGCAGTACTTC.

This clonotype was seen ten or more times. The chain has TRBV11-1 and TRBJ2-5, with 13 bases aligning to TRBD2. Germline V gives CDR1 SGHAT, CDR2 FQDESV (reference sequence). The CDR3 is made up of 20 amino acids. The J segment lost 2 bases and the V segment lost 1 base, leaving 13 bases of the junction unmatched. The CDR3 DNA is TGTGCCAGCAGCTTAGGGCGGACAGGCTGGACTAGCGGGAGACAAGAGACCCAGTACTTC. Its protein is CASSLGRTGWTSGRQETQYF.

This clonotype was counted between two and nine times. The genes are TRBV28 and TRBJ2-4, with D perhaps given as TRBD1 or TRBD2 (5 bases each). Trimming took off 7 bases at V and 5 bases at J, with 12 bases between the two ends. CDR1 and CDR2 from the germline V gene are MDHEN and SYDVKM. The CDR3 is 13 residues long. In DNA form, the CDR3 reads TGTGCCAGCACAACGGGGCGGGAAAACATTCAGTACTTC. It yields the protein CASTTGRENIQYF.

As regards this clonotype: Since a much larger clone is just one base distant, this may be a read error. The chain joins TRBV29-1 to TRBJ2-1; no definite D call. The CDR3 is 13 residues long. V lost 8 bases and J lost 3, with 14 bases in between. The V gene's germline CDR1 is SQVTM and CDR2 ANQGSEA. CDR3 bases: TGCAGCATCCTGGTCGCAGACTACAATGAGCAGTTCTTC. It yields the protein CSILVADYNEQFF.

The table lists this clonotype with many counts. The rearrangement joins TRBV15 to TRBJ2-1; the match to TRBD2 covers 8 bases. The ends lost 5 bases at V and 10 bases at J; junction bases unmatched: 10. The germline V gene has CDR1 LNHNV and CDR2 YYDKDF (reference sequence). The CDR3 runs 14 residues. CDR3 DNA: TGTGCCACCAGCGTCCCGGGAGGGACCGGGGAGCAGTTCTTC. This translates into CATSVPGGTGEQFF.

The chain links TRBV20-1 to TRBJ1-6, with 8 bases matching TRBD1. The CDR3 extends over 14 amino acids. Germline loops: CDR1 DFQATT, CDR2 SNEGSKA (reference sequence). The J segment lost 7 bases and the V segment lost 2 bases, leaving 4 bases of the junction unmatched. The CDR3 DNA reads TGCAGTGCTAGACCCGGACAGGGAAATTCACCCCTCCACTTT. This translates into CSARPGQGNSPLHF.

This clonotype has ten or more counts. The V call is TRBV28, the J call TRBJ2-6; maybe TRBD1 (5 bases). This CDR3 has 14 residues. The V end was cut by 10 bases, the J end by 1 base, with 11 bases between. CDR1 and CDR2 from the germline V gene are MDHEN and SYDVKM. CDR3 sequence reads: CATQRQSGANVLTF. CDR3 sequence (DNA): TGTGCCACCCAACGACAGTCTGGGGCCAACGTCCTGACTTTC.

This clonotype was recorded many times. This sequence joins TRBV7-8 and TRBJ2-7; TRBD1 aligns across 9 bases. V lost 5 bases to trimming and J lost 1 base; unmatched junction nucleotides: 9. The CDR3 length is 16 residues. The germline V gene encodes CDR1 SGHVS and CDR2 FQNEAQ. The CDR3, as DNA: TGTGCCAGCAGCCCTTTAGCCGGGACAGGGTCCTACGAGCAGTACTTC. This translates into CASSPLAGTGSYEQYF. Combining the CDR3 with reference TRBV7-8 and TRBJ2-7 gives the whole variable domain GAGVSQSPRYKVAKRGQDVALRCDPISGHVSLFWYQQALGQGPEFLTYFQNEAQLDKSGLPSDRFFAERPEGSVSTLKIQRTQQEDSAVYLCASSPLAGTGSYEQYFGPGTRLTVT.

This clonotype was recorded many times. The chain has TRBV7-6 and TRBJ1-1; D is possibly TRBD1 (5 bases). Germline CDR1 and CDR2: SGHVS and FNYEAQ. V was clipped by 6 bases and J by 8 bases, with 28 bases between them. The CDR3 is 17 amino acids. The CDR3 DNA reads as TGTGCCAGCAGGTTCCCACCCGACAGCCGGGCTAACAGGGAAGCTTTCTTT. Translating it yields CASRFPPDSRANREAFF.

In its sample, this clonotype was seen many times. V and J are TRBV25-1 and TRBJ1-1; D gene ambiguous. V lost 6 bases, J lost 3 bases, and 8 bases lay in between. Per the germline V gene, CDR1 is MGHDK and CDR2 is SYGVNS. This CDR3 has 12 amino acids. The CDR3 reads CASSQSYTEAFF. For the CDR3, the DNA is TGTGCCAGCAGCCAGTCCTACACTGAAGCTTTCTTT.